This T cell receptor (beta chain) is drawn from a study of OX40 agonist ivuxolimab in advanced cancers. Study background: Subjects had a mean age of roughly 60 years, with a range of about 23 to 90; approximately 83% were male.

Some clones are missing from TCRdb's copy, which holds only in-frame ones; the method was immunoSEQ multiplex PCR. The sample yields tens of thousands of clones, approximately 86% seen once. At baseline, cycle 4 day 1, and cycle 7 day 1, blood was sampled. The CDR3 totals 15 residues. Per the germline V gene, CDR1 is SGHTA and CDR2 is FQGNSA. V lost 3 bases, J lost 6 bases, and 8 bases stayed unmatched. The sequence was obtained from an adult with an advanced solid tumor such as melanoma, head and neck, liver or kidney cancer. Sample: CD4+ or CD8+ T cells sorted from blood, taken in a trial of the OX40 agonist ivuxolimab. This chain links TRBV7-2 with TRBJ1-5; 7 positions match TRBD1. CDR3 nucleotides: TGTGCCAGCAGCTTTAGGGAGGGGGCTAGTCAGCCCCAGCATTTT. This codes for CASSFREGASQPQHF. Based on the CDR3 plus reference TRBV7-2 and TRBJ1-5, the full variable domain is GAGVSQSPSNKVTEKGKDVELRCDPISGHTALYWYRQSLGQGLEFLIYFQGNSAPDKSGLPSDRFSAERTGGSVSTLTIQRTQQEDSAVYLCASSFREGASQPQHFGDGTRLSIL.